This T cell receptor (beta chain) was identified during a study of blood T cell repertoires in COVID-19. The data were produced by immunoSEQ multiplex PCR, yet TCRdb's version contains in-frame clones alone and is incomplete. The sample shows some 300,000 clones, nearly 90% of them seen only once. V was shortened by 4 bases and J by 0 bases, with 13 bases between the two germline ends. Germline V gene data show CDR1 as SGHRS and CDR2 as YFSETQ. This CDR3 has 16 residues. This rearrangement joins TRBV5-1 to TRBJ2-2; D not resolved. Sequenced: peripheral blood. The sequence was obtained from a woman between 40 and 50 years old with COVID-19, enrolled during active disease. CDR3 sequence: CASSMDRLANTGELFF. The CDR3, as DNA: TGCGCCAGCAGCATGGACCGACTCGCGAACACCGGGGAGCTGTTTTTT. Together with reference TRBV5-1 and TRBJ2-2, the CDR3 gives the full variable domain: KAGVTQTPRYLIKTRGQQVTLSCSPISGHRSVSWYQQTPGQGLQFLFEYFSETQRNKGNFPGRFSGRQFSNSRSEMNVSTLELGDSALYLCASSMDRLANTGELFFGEGSRLTVL.